This TCR beta chain was retrieved from a study of cytomegalovirus exposure and HLA in healthy donors. The CDR3 sequence is 15 residues long. From germline, CDR1 is MDHEN and CDR2 SYDVKM. Trimming left V 8 bases short and J 4 bases short, with 20 bases between. PCR involved 60 Vbeta and 13 Jbeta primers. Repertoires were generated with immunoSEQ multiplex PCR, while TCRdb's copy carries only in-frame clones and drops some. The table lists around 110,000 clones, about four fifths of them singletons. The sample taken for sequencing was PBMCs. The chain uses TRBV28 and TRBJ1-2, with a possible D match to TRBD1 (5 bases). The TCR was taken from a woman aged 18-29 years in good health and CMV-seronegative. CDR3 coding DNA: TGTGCCAGCGCCCTCATTACGGACACGAGCTATGGCTACACCTTC. Its protein is CASALITDTSYGYTF.